This entry features one TCR beta chain sequence. Its specific antigen is unknown. Base qualities are not at hand, and no much larger clone is one base apart. The sample originates from a study of blood T cell repertoires in COVID-19 (TCRdb year 2020). Concerning the study at large: Samples covering the acute and convalescent phases of COVID-19 were provided by collaborators in the United States, Italy and Spain. The material from the prospective study consisted of cDNA or gDNA derived from T cells, B-cell-depleted T cells, or PBMCs. Subjects who had been exposed to COVID-19, were actively infected with it, or had recovered from it provided the deeply sampled blood TCRbeta repertoires that made up the dataset. The repertoires were released in a freely available public database intended as a resource for research on the immune response to SARS-CoV-2. The samples were drawn from two sources: the first 160 participants of the ongoing ImmuneRACE study, and fewer than 1,500 subjects contributed by 6 global collaborators. A de-identified subject ID, COVID-19 status, age in years and sex were almost always included in the sample metadata. Where HLA class I and class II types were available, the types were taken from metadata supplied by the sample provider, not from assay-based typing. Study-level results and caveats: The amount of clinical and demographic metadata varied by source and participant and was provided uncurated.

Each collaborating institution followed its own protocols to collect whole blood in K2EDTA tubes. For TCRbeta analysis, collaborators shipped samples in one of three forms: frozen whole blood, isolated PBMCs, or DNA extracted from either of those sample types. V is cut by 3 bases and J by 4 bases, and the space between the germline ends is 6 bases. Counted from cysteine to phenylalanine, this CDR3 has 12 amino acids. The kept DNA is CDR3 alone, 36 bases in frame from the first base. Sequences KGHSH (CDR1) and LQKENI (CDR2) are obtained from the germline V gene. TCRbeta CDR3 regions were amplified from genomic DNA using the immunoSEQ Assay, a bias-controlled multiplex PCR. Processing in the source paper ran as follows. Within the assay, amplification of reference gene primers was used to estimate how many nucleated cells each sample contained. To quantify the absolute abundance of each unique TCRbeta CDR3 rearrangement, sequence reads were collapsed and filtered. Productive Simpson clonality was computed per sample as the square root of Simpson's diversity index over productive rearrangements. TCRdb carries this immuneACCESS record with in-frame sequences only. Its versions omit some clonotypes, under half of them owing to an unresolved V gene in the studies checked, with the rest unexplained. V and J calls plus clone size are reproduced from that table; the DNA served to infer D and trimming. The sample yields about 93,000 clones; roughly 90% were counted once. The ten largest clones capture roughly 1.5% of the sample.

The receptor was derived from a human donor with active COVID-19. The donor label of this sample is uncertain. The rearranged chain carries TRBV18 and TRBJ2-5; no D gene can be assigned with confidence. Sequenced material: peripheral blood. The bases are TGTGCCAGCTCACCTTCCTTAGAGACCCAGTACTTC. This gives the protein CASSPSLETQYF.